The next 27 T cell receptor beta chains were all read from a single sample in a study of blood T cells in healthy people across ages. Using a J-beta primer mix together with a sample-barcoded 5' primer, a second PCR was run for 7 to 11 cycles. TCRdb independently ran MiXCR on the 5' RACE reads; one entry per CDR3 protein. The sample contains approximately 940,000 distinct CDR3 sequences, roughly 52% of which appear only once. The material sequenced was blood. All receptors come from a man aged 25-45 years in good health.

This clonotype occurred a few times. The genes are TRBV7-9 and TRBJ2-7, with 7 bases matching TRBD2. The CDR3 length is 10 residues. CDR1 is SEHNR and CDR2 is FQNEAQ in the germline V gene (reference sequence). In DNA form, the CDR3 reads TGTGCAAGCGGGGAGTACGAGCAGTACTTC. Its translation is CASGEYEQYF.

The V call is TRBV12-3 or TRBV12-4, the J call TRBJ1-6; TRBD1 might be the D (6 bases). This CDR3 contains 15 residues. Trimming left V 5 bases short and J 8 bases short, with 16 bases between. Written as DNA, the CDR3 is TGTGCCAGCAGTCCAAGGGGGGCCATGGATTCACCCCTCCACTTT. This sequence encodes CASSPRGAMDSPLHF.

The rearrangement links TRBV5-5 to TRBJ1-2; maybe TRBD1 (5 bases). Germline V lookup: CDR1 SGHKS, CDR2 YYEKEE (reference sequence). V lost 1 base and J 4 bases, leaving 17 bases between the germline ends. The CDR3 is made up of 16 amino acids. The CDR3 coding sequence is TGTGCCAGCAGCTTGAGTACAGGCGCCCTTGGCTATGGCTACACCTTC. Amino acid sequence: CASSLSTGALGYGYTF.

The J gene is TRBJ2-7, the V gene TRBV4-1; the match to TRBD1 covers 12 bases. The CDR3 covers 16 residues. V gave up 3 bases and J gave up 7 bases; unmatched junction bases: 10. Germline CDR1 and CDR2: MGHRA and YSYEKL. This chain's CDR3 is CASSQGWGQGAREQYF. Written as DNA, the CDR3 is TGCGCCAGCAGCCAGGGATGGGGACAGGGGGCCCGGGAGCAGTACTTC.

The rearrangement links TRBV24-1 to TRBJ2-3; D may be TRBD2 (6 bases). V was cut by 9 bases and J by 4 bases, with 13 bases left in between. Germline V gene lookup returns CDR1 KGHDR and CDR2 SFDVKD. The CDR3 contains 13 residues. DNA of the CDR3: TGTGCCACCCGAGGTCCGGGAGCAGATACGCAGTATTTT. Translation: CATRGPGADTQYF.

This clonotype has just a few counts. The CDR3 region has the DNA TGTGCCAGCAGCGTAGGTCCGGACTCCAGCGGTGAGCAGTTCTTC. Translating gives CASSVGPDSSGEQFF. The chain joins TRBV9 to TRBJ2-1; perhaps TRBD2 as D (5 bases). The V end lost 0 bases, the J end lost 9 bases, and 16 bases lay between the germline ends. Germline CDR1 reads SGDLS; CDR2 reads YYNGEE. This CDR3 has 15 amino acids.

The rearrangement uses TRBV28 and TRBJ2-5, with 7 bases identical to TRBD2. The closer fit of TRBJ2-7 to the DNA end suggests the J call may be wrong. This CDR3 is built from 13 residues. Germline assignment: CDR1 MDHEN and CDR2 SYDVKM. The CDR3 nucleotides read TGTGCCAGCAGTTGTGGGGGGGGCTACGAGCAGTACTTC. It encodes CASSCGGGYEQYF.

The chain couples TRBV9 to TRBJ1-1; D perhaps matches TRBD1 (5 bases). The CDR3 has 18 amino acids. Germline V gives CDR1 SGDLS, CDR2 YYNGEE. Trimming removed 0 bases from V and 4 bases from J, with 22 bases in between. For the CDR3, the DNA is TGTGCCAGCAGCGTAGAGTGGAGAGCTGAGGGGCGGACCACTGAAGCTTTCTTT. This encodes CASSVEWRAEGRTTEAFF.

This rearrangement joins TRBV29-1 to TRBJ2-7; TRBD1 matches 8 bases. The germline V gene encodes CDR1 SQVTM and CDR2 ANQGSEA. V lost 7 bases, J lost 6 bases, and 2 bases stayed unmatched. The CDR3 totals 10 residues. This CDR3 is CSATGVEQYF. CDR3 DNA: TGCAGCGCGACAGGGGTCGAGCAGTACTTC.

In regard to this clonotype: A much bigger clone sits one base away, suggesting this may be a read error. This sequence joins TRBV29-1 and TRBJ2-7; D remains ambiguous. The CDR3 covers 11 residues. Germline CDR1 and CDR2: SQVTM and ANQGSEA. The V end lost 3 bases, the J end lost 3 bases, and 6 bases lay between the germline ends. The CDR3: CSVDHGYEQYF. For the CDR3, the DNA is TGCAGCGTTGATCACGGCTACGAGCAGTACTTC.

The CDR3 loop reads CAGGTGVMDEQYF. The CDR3, as DNA: TGTGCCGGTGGGACAGGGGTAATGGATGAGCAGTACTTC. The chain couples TRBV7-9 to TRBJ2-5, with 10 bases lining up with TRBD1. V lost 11 bases and J lost 11; bases outside the gene matches: 14. Germline values: CDR1 SEHNR, CDR2 FQNEAQ (reference sequence). The CDR3 runs to 13 residues. The whole variable domain, filled in from reference TRBV7-9 and TRBJ2-5, reads DTGVSQNPRHKITKRGQNVTFRCDPISEHNRLYWYRQTLGQGPEFLTYFQNEAQLEKSRLLSDRFSAERPKGSFSTLEIQRTEQGDSAMYLCAGGTGVMDEQYFGPGTRLLVL.

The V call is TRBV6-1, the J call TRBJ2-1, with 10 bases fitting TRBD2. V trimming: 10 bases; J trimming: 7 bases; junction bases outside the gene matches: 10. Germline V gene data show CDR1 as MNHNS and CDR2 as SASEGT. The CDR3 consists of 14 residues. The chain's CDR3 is CAIYAGTSANEQFF. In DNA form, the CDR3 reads TGTGCCATATATGCCGGGACTAGCGCGAATGAGCAGTTCTTC.

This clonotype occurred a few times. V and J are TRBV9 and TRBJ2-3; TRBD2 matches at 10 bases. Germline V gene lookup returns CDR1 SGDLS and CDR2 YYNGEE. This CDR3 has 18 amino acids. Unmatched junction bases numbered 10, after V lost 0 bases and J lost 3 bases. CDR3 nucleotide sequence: TGTGCCAGCAGCGTAGGTCGGGGAGCGGGGGGGCCGACAGATACGCAGTATTTT. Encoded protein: CASSVGRGAGGPTDTQYF.

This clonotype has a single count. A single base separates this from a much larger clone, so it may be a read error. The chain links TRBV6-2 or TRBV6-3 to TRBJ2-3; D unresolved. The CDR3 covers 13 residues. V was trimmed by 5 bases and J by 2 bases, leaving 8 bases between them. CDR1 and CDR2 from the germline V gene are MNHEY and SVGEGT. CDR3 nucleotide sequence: TGTGCCAGCAGTGACGACCACACAGATACGCAGTATTTT. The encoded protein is CASSDDHTDTQYF.

CDR3 amino acids: CAISSAENEKLFF. The CDR3, as DNA: TGTGCCATCAGTTCGGCAGAAAATGAAAAACTGTTTTTT. The chain links TRBV10-3 to TRBJ1-4, with D unresolved. The CDR3 loop spans 13 amino acids. Germline V gene data show CDR1 as ENHRY and CDR2 as SYGVKD. Trimming removed 5 bases from V and 5 bases from J, with 9 bases in between.

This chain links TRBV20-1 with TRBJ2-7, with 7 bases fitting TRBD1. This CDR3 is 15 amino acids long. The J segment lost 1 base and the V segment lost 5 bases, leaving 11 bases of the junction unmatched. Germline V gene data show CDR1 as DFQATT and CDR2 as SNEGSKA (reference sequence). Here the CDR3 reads CSASDRDDFSYEQYF. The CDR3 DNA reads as TGCAGTGCTTCCGACAGGGATGATTTTTCCTACGAGCAGTACTTC.

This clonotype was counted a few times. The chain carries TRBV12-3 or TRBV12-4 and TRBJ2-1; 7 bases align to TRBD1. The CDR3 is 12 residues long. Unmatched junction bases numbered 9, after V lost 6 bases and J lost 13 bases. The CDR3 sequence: CASRTGQKAQFF. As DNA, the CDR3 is TGTGCCAGCAGAACGGGACAGAAGGCTCAGTTCTTC.

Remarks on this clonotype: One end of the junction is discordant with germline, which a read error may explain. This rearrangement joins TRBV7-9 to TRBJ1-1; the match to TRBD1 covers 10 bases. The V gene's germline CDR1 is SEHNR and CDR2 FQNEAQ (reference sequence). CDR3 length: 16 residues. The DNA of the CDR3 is TGTGCCAGCAGCAACCGGGACAGGGGATTGAACACTGTAGCTTTCTTT. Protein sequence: CASSNRDRGLNTVAFF.

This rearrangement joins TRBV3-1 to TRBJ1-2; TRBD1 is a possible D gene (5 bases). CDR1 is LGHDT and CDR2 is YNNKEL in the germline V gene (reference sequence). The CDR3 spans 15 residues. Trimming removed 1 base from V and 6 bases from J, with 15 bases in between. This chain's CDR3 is CASSQGDLLTDGYTF. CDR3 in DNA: TGTGCCAGCAGCCAAGGGGACCTATTAACTGATGGCTACACCTTC. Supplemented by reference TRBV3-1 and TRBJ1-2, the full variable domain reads DTAVSQTPKYLVTQMGNDKSIKCEQNLGHDTMYWYKQDSKKFLKIMFSYNNKELIINETVPNRFSPKSPDKAHLNLHINSLELGDSAVYFCASSQGDLLTDGYTFGSGTRLTVV.

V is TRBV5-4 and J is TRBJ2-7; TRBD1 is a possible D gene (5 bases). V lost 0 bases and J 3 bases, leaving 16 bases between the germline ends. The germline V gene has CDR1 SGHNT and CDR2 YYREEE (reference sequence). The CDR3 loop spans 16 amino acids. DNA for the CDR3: TGTGCCAGCAGCTTGGAGGGGCGCGACATATTCTACGAGCAGTACTTC. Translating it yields CASSLEGRDIFYEQYF.

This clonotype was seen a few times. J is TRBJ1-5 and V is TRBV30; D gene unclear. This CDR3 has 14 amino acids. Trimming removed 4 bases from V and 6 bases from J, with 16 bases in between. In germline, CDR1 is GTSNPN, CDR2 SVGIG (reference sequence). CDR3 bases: TGTGCCTGGACTGAAGGACTGGTGGGTCAGCCCCAGCATTTT. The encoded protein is CAWTEGLVGQPQHF.

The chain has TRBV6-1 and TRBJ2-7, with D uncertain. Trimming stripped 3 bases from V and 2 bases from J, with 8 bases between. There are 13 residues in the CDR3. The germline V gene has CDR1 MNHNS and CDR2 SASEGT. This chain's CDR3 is CASSDLGTYEQYF. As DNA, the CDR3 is TGTGCCAGCAGTGACCTGGGGACCTACGAGCAGTACTTC.

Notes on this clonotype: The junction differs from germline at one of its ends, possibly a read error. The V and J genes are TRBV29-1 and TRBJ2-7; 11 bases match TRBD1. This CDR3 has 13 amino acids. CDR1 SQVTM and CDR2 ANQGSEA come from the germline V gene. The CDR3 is CSGAGQGAYEQYF. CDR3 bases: TGCAGCGGTGCCGGACAGGGGGCATACGAACAGTACTTC.

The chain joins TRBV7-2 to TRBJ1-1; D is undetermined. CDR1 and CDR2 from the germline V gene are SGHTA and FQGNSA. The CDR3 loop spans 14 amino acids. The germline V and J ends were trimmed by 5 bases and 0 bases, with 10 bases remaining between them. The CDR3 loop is CASSLYTLNTEAFF. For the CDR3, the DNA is TGTGCCAGCAGCCTTTACACCTTGAACACTGAAGCTTTCTTT.

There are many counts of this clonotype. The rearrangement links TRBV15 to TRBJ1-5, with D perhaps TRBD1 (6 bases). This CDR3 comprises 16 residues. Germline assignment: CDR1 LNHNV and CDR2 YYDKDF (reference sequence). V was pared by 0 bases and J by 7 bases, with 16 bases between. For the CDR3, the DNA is TGTGCCACCAGCAGAGAAGTAGTACCCACAGGGCAGCCCCAGCATTTT. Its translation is CATSREVVPTGQPQHF.

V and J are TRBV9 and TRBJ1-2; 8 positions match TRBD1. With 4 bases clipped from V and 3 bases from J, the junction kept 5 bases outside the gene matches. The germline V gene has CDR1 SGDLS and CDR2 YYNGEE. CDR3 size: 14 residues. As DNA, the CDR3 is TGTGCCAGCAGCATCACGACAGGGGACTATGGCTACACCTTC. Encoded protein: CASSITTGDYGYTF.

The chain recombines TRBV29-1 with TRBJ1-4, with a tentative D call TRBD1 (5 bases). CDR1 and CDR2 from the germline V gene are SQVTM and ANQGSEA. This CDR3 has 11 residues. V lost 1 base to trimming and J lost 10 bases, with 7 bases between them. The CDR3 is CSVEGGGKLFF. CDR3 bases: TGCAGCGTTGAAGGGGGCGGAAAACTGTTTTTT.